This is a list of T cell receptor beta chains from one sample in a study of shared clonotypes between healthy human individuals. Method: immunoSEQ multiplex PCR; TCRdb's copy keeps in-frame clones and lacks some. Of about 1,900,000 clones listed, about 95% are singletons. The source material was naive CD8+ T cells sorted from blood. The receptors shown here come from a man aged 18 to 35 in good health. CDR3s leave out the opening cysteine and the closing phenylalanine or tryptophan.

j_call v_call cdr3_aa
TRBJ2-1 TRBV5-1 ASKILTQTSNEQF
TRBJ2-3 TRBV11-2 AIRVDTDTQC
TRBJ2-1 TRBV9 ASSDGLAPSSYNEQF
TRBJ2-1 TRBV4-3 ASSQEGGRNYNEQF
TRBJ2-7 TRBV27 ASSLGLAGGQYEQY
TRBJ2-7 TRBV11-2 ASTPRTESYEQY
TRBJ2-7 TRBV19 ASSTALGRNEQY
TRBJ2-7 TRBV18 ASSPPGPQPYEQY
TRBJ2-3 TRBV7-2 ASSLPLALDTQY
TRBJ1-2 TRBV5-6 ASSFQANYGYT
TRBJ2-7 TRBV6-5 ASSYSEGPIREQY
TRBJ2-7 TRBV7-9 ASSLNQLRQGAYEQY
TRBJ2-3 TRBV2 ASSDTDSRTDTQY
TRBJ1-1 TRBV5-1 ASSLELGNTEAF
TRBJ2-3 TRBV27 ASSLKGPPTDTQY
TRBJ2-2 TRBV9 ASSVGVGELF
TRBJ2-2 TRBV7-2 ASSLGQGPDGELF
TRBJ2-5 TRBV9 ASSGTSQDQY
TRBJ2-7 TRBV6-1 ASSVTYPSGIHEQY
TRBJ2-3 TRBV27 ASSPVAGGPTDTQY
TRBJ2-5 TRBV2 ASSELEGETQY
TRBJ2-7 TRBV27 ASSSNRDRVHEQY
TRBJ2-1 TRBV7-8 ASSFPTSGGRSYNEQF
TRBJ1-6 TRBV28 ASSWEWTGGNSPLH
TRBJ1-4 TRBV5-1 ASTPGEATGVNEKLF
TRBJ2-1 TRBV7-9 ASSSTGDEQF
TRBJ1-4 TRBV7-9 ASSLAGTGNNEKLF
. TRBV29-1 SVQGTGETYEQY
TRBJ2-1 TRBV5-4 ASSLEGALGYNEQF
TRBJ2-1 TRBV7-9 ASSPVGLAGVGNEQF
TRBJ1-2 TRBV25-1 ASSESKIYGGYT
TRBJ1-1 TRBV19 ASSIDLELNTEAF
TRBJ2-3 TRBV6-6 ASSPRTGSSTDTQY
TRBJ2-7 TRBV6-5 ASSYSSYYEQY
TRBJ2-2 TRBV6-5 ASSFGQGTGELF
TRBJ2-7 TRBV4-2 ASSLGLAGEVAYEQY
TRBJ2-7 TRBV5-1 ASTGTGGNEQY
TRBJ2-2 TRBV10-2 ASSHGELF
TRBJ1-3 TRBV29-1 SVGGVGAGNTIY